A single sample gave rise to the 31 T cell receptor beta chains below, sequenced in a study of blood T cells in healthy people across ages. Sample-barcoded 5' priming and a J-beta primer mix drove a second PCR of roughly 6 to 12 cycles. TCRdb analysed the 5' RACE reads with MiXCR anew, one entry per CDR3 protein. In the table there are 800,000 to 900,000 distinct CDR3 sequences, around 62% of which are singletons. The specimen sequenced was blood. These receptors all come from a man younger than 45 in good health.

The chain carries TRBV7-9 and TRBJ2-4, with D tentatively TRBD1 or TRBD2 (5 bases each). This CDR3 comprises 18 residues. The germline V gene has CDR1 SEHNR and CDR2 FQNEAQ (reference sequence). With 3 bases removed from V and 2 bases from J, the gap between germline ends came to 20 bases. In nucleotides, the CDR3 is TGTGCCAGCAGCTTCACTTCAGGGAGAGGCTTAACCAAAAACATTCAGTACTTC. Translating gives CASSFTSGRGLTKNIQYF.

This clonotype has more than one count but fewer than ten. This chain links TRBV12-3 or TRBV12-4 with TRBJ2-5; possibly TRBD2 for D (6 bases). V lost 7 bases to trimming and J lost 5 bases, with 17 bases between them. The CDR3 loop spans 14 amino acids. The CDR3 region has the DNA TGTGCCAGCAACATCGGGGACTCGCGGGAGACCCAGTACTTC. Its protein product is CASNIGDSRETQYF.

J is TRBJ2-7 and V is TRBV28, with TRBD1 matching 9 bases. The CDR3 runs to 14 residues. Unmatched junction bases numbered 6, after V lost 6 bases and J lost 3 bases. Germline loops: CDR1 MDHEN, CDR2 SYDVKM. As DNA, the CDR3 is TGTGCCAGCAGGACTTCGACAGGGGGCTACGAGCAGTACTTC. Translated, it gives CASRTSTGGYEQYF. The full variable domain, completed using reference TRBV28 and TRBJ2-7, is DVKVTQSSRYLVKRTGEKVFLECVQDMDHENMFWYRQDPGLGLRLIYFSYDVKMKEKGDIPEGYSVSREKKERFSLILESASTNQTSMYLCASRTSTGGYEQYFGPGTRLTVT.

The CDR3 DNA follows: TGTGCCAGCAGCTTAGGACGGGCCGGGGAGAACTATGGCTACACCTTC. Translating gives CASSLGRAGENYGYTF. The V call is TRBV13, the J call TRBJ1-2; D not resolved. CDR1 and CDR2 (germline): PRHDT, FYEKMQ (reference sequence). This CDR3 has 16 amino acids. Trimming took 0 bases from V and 2 from J, leaving 13 bases between them. The variable domain in full, completed from reference TRBV13 and TRBJ1-2, reads AAGVIQSPRHLIKEKRETATLKCYPIPRHDTVYWYQQGPGQDPQFLISFYEKMQSDKGSIPDRFSAQQFSDYHSELNMSSLELGDSALYFCASSLGRAGENYGYTFGSGTRLTVV.

The gene calls are TRBV7-9 and TRBJ2-1, with no clear D. This CDR3 comprises 12 residues. V was shortened by 4 bases and J by 9 bases, with 10 bases between the two germline ends. CDR1 is SEHNR, CDR2 FQNEAQ, per germline (reference sequence). The CDR3 loop is CASSSSWGEQFF. CDR3 nucleotides: TGTGCCAGCAGCTCCTCCTGGGGTGAGCAGTTCTTC. The full variable domain, completed using reference TRBV7-9 and TRBJ2-1, is DTGVSQNPRHKITKRGQNVTFRCDPISEHNRLYWYRQTLGQGPEFLTYFQNEAQLEKSRLLSDRFSAERPKGSFSTLEIQRTEQGDSAMYLCASSSSWGEQFFGPGTRLTVL.

The chain combines TRBV3-1 with TRBJ1-2, with 7 bases fitting TRBD1. Germline V gene lookup returns CDR1 LGHDT and CDR2 YNNKEL (reference sequence). Trimming removed 8 bases from V and 2 bases from J; junction bases left unmatched: 8. The CDR3 length is 14 residues. The CDR3 DNA sequence: TGTGCCAGCGGCCGAACAGGGGTGAACTATGGCTACACCTTC. The encoded protein is CASGRTGVNYGYTF. Full variable domain (rest looked up from reference TRBV3-1 and TRBJ1-2): DTAVSQTPKYLVTQMGNDKSIKCEQNLGHDTMYWYKQDSKKFLKIMFSYNNKELIINETVPNRFSPKSPDKAHLNLHINSLELGDSAVYFCASGRTGVNYGYTFGSGTRLTVV.

This clonotype has only a few counts. This rearrangement joins TRBV20-1 to TRBJ2-7; possibly TRBD1 or TRBD2 for D (6 bases each). Per the germline V gene, CDR1 is DFQATT and CDR2 is SNEGSKA (reference sequence). The CDR3 is 11 residues long. The CDR3 sequence: CRVQGGSEQYF. DNA of the CDR3: TGCAGGGTACAGGGAGGTAGCGAGCAGTACTTC.

The chain uses TRBV6-6 and TRBJ1-5; D not certain. The CDR3 sequence is 13 residues long. The V and J ends lost 0 bases and 9 bases respectively, with 9 bases between them. Germline CDR1 MNHNY, CDR2 SVGAGI (reference sequence). The CDR3 spells CASSYSLNWPQHF. The CDR3 coding sequence is TGTGCCAGCAGTTACTCCCTTAACTGGCCCCAGCATTTT.

About this clonotype itself: A much larger clone sits a single nucleotide away, making a read error possible. This rearrangement joins TRBV5-1 to TRBJ2-4, with 8 nucleotides matching TRBD1. Near its end, the DNA agrees better with TRBJ2-5, so the J call may be wrong. Germline V gene sequence: CDR1 SGHRS, CDR2 YFSETQ. There are 14 residues in the CDR3. The CDR3 loop reads CAGSFTGGQETQYF. CDR3 sequence (DNA): TGCGCCGGCAGCTTCACAGGGGGACAAGAGACCCAGTACTTC.

This clonotype is a singleton in its sample. The J gene is TRBJ2-7, the V gene TRBV6-5; 9 bases are shared with TRBD2. V was pared by 4 bases and J by 9 bases, with 7 bases of the junction left unmatched. Per the germline V gene, CDR1 is MNHEY and CDR2 is SVGAGI. The CDR3 contains 13 residues. In DNA form, the CDR3 reads TGTGCCAGCAGTTCCGGGACTAGCTTGGTGCAGTACTTC. It yields the protein CASSSGTSLVQYF.

The chain uses TRBV28 and TRBJ1-6; 7 nucleotides line up with TRBD1. This CDR3 is built from 14 residues. Per the germline V gene, CDR1 is MDHEN and CDR2 is SYDVKM. V lost 5 bases and J lost 6; bases outside the gene matches: 4. This CDR3 is CASSTGVTNSPLHF. For the CDR3, the DNA is TGTGCCAGCAGTACAGGGGTGACTAATTCACCCCTCCACTTT.

With respect to this clonotype: A read error may produce the germline difference seen at one junction end. The CDR3 coding sequence is TGCAGCGCTGAAACTCCGGGACCCCCATTTGAGCAGTACTTC. This encodes CSAETPGPPFEQYF. This chain joins TRBV29-1 and TRBJ2-4, with D perhaps being TRBD1 or TRBD2 (5 bases each). The CDR3 runs to 14 residues. Per germline, CDR1 SQVTM and CDR2 ANQGSEA. Drawing the rest from reference TRBV29-1 and TRBJ2-4, the complete variable domain is SAVISQKPSRDICQRGTSLTIQCQVDSQVTMMFWYRQQPGQSLTLIATANQGSEATYESGFVIDKFPISRPNLTFSTLTVSNMSPEDSSIYLCSAETPGPPFEQYFGAGTRLSVL.

The chain couples TRBV27 to TRBJ2-7, with 11 bases that match TRBD2. The CDR3 loop spans 16 amino acids. V shed 5 bases and J 4 bases; nucleotides not matched to a gene: 10. Per the germline V gene, CDR1 is MNHEY and CDR2 is SMNVEV (reference sequence). The CDR3 reads CASSILIAGGPYEQYF. CDR3 nucleotide sequence: TGTGCCAGCAGTATACTAATAGCGGGGGGGCCATACGAGCAGTACTTC.

The chain combines TRBV6-5 with TRBJ2-1, with TRBD1 identical over 9 bases. Germline lookup yields CDR1 MNHEY and CDR2 SVGAGI. The CDR3 is made up of 12 amino acids. The V gene end was trimmed by 8 bases and the J gene end by 7 bases; junction bases not matched to a gene: 3. The CDR3 sequence: CASRDRVNEQFF. The CDR3 coding sequence is TGTGCCAGCCGGGACAGGGTAAATGAGCAGTTCTTC.

The rearrangement uses TRBV10-3 and TRBJ1-1; 11 bases map to TRBD1. V was clipped by 4 bases and J by 3 bases; unmatched bases: 7. This CDR3 has 16 amino acids. Per the germline V gene, CDR1 is ENHRY and CDR2 is SYGVKD. CDR3 amino acids: CAISGRTGGQDTEAFF. As DNA, the CDR3 is TGTGCCATCAGTGGACGGACAGGGGGCCAGGACACTGAAGCTTTCTTT.

This clonotype was counted a single time. Germline is not matched at one junction end, which may reflect a read error. CDR3 sequence (DNA): TGCGCCAGCAGCCAAGGGCCCCAAGAGGGCTACGAGCGGTACTTC. Protein: CASSQGPQEGYERYF. The V call is TRBV4-3, the J call TRBJ2-7; TRBD2 is a possible D gene (5 bases). This CDR3 comprises 15 residues. In germline, CDR1 is LGHNA, CDR2 YSLEER.

The CDR3 DNA reads TGTGCCAGCAGCTTCGGGGGTGCCCAGCCCCAGCATTTT. It translates to CASSFGGAQPQHF. The V gene is TRBV7-2, the J gene TRBJ1-5, with a possible D match to TRBD1 (5 bases). Trimming pared 3 bases from V and 7 bases from J, leaving 10 bases between. The germline V gene has CDR1 SGHTA and CDR2 FQGNSA. This CDR3 is built from 13 residues.

The chain carries TRBV5-1 and TRBJ2-5; 9 bases are shared with TRBD2. Germline V gives CDR1 SGHRS, CDR2 YFSETQ. V shed 0 bases and J 0 bases; nucleotides not matched to a gene: 3. There are 16 residues in the CDR3. The CDR3 sequence is CASSLVLAGYQETQYF. The CDR3, as DNA: TGCGCCAGCAGCTTGGTACTAGCGGGTTACCAAGAGACCCAGTACTTC.

This sequence joins TRBV15 and TRBJ1-4; no clear D. V lost 8 bases, J lost 7 bases, and 14 bases lay in between. The germline CDR1 and CDR2 sequences are LNHNV and YYDKDF (reference sequence). The CDR3 extends over 13 amino acids. CDR3 residues: CATGLSSGEKLFF. CDR3 in DNA: TGTGCCACCGGCTTGTCGAGCGGTGAAAAACTGTTTTTT.

This clonotype was observed a few times. This chain links TRBV6-2 or TRBV6-3 with TRBJ2-4; 13 bases align to TRBD2. V lost 10 bases to trimming and J lost 13 bases; unmatched junction nucleotides: 28. This CDR3 comprises 19 residues. Germline CDR1 reads MNHEY; CDR2 reads SVGEGT. The CDR3 is CANYPTAGTSGDIALEQYF. In DNA, the CDR3 is TGTGCCAACTACCCCACCGCCGGGACTAGCGGGGACATCGCCCTGGAGCAGTACTTC.

CDR3 nucleotide sequence: TGCAGCGTTGACACAGGAGATAATGAAAAACTGTTTTTT. It translates to CSVDTGDNEKLFF. The J gene is TRBJ1-4, the V gene TRBV29-1; tentative D call: TRBD1 (5 bases). Germline-derived CDR1 and CDR2 are SQVTM and ANQGSEA. The CDR3 length is 13 residues. V was cut by 3 bases and J by 4 bases, with 9 bases left in between.

This clonotype appeared once. The junction and the germline gene differ at one end; a read error may be behind it. V usage is TRBV5-1 and J usage is TRBJ2-5; weak D call: TRBD1 (8 bases). This CDR3 spans 14 amino acids. In germline, CDR1 is SGHRS, CDR2 YFSETQ. In nucleotides, the CDR3 is TGCGCCAGCATCTTGGACAGGGAGGGAGAGACCCAGTACTTC. Translation: CASILDREGETQYF.

This clonotype has just a few counts. The V and J genes are TRBV27 and TRBJ2-3, with TRBD1 identical over 7 bases. Germline CDR1 MNHEY, CDR2 SMNVEV (reference sequence). This CDR3 spans 16 amino acids. J gave up 7 bases and V 3 bases, and 13 bases lay outside the gene matches. This CDR3 reads CASSFRSGGRGNTQYF. The CDR3 DNA is TGTGCCAGCAGTTTTCGGTCAGGGGGAAGAGGGAATACGCAGTATTTT.

The genes are TRBV7-8 and TRBJ2-7; weak D call: TRBD2 (5 bases). Trimming took 0 bases from V and 6 from J, leaving 9 bases between them. CDR3 size: 13 residues. Germline V gene sequence: CDR1 SGHVS, CDR2 FQNEAQ. The CDR3 DNA follows: TGTGCCAGCAGCTTAGCCCAAACTAGCGAGCAGTACTTC. Its translation: CASSLAQTSEQYF.

The J gene is TRBJ2-4, the V gene TRBV9, with no clear D. The J call may be incorrect, as the DNA end agrees better with TRBJ2-7. The CDR3 has 14 residues. Germline assignment: CDR1 SGDLS and CDR2 YYNGEE. The CDR3 sequence: CASSVAAAPYEQYF. The CDR3 DNA follows: TGTGCCAGCAGCGTAGCGGCAGCCCCCTACGAGCAGTACTTC.

CDR3 amino acids: CSAPRRSTRDTQYF. CDR3 nucleotides: TGCAGTGCTCCCCGAAGGTCGACTAGGGATACCCAGTACTTC. The chain couples TRBV20-1 to TRBJ2-5, with D tentatively TRBD2 (6 bases). V dropped 5 bases and J dropped 8 bases, with 21 bases sitting between them. The V gene's germline CDR1 is DFQATT and CDR2 SNEGSKA (reference sequence). The CDR3 is 14 residues long.

Regarding this clonotype: A read error may produce the germline difference seen at one junction end. The chain employs TRBV20-1 and TRBJ1-2, with D unresolved. Per the germline V gene, CDR1 is DFQATT and CDR2 is SNEGSKA (reference sequence). The CDR3 length is 11 residues. CDR3 amino acids: CSVPANYSYTF. The CDR3, as DNA: TGCAGTGTTCCCGCTAACTATAGCTACACCTTC.

The genes are TRBV7-2 and TRBJ2-7; 9 nucleotides match TRBD2. CDR3 length: 13 amino acids. Unmatched junction bases numbered 4, after V lost 1 base and J lost 9 bases. The V gene's germline CDR1 is SGHTA and CDR2 FQGNSA. CDR3 region: CASSLGLAGPQYF. The CDR3 region has the DNA TGTGCCAGCAGCTTAGGGCTAGCGGGGCCGCAGTACTTC.

This chain joins TRBV28 and TRBJ2-7; the D gene is possibly TRBD1 (6 bases). Germline lookup yields CDR1 MDHEN and CDR2 SYDVKM. The CDR3 length is 14 residues. The V gene lost 7 bases and the J gene lost 0 bases, with 13 bases spanning the gap. This CDR3 is CASILGGSSYEQYF. CDR3 bases: TGTGCCAGCATCCTTGGGGGCAGCTCCTACGAGCAGTACTTC.

This clonotype was found a few times. V is TRBV29-1 and J is TRBJ1-1; D is uncertain. V lost 4 bases and J 1 base, leaving 10 bases between the germline ends. The CDR3 extends over 13 amino acids. Germline V gene sequence: CDR1 SQVTM, CDR2 ANQGSEA. CDR3 sequence reads: CSVGKPGNTEAFF. In nucleotides, the CDR3 is TGCAGCGTTGGGAAGCCAGGGAACACTGAAGCTTTCTTT.

The chain combines TRBV20-1 with TRBJ1-2; D is possibly TRBD1 (6 bases). Trimming pared 0 bases from V and 4 bases from J, leaving 12 bases between. The CDR3 runs to 14 residues. The germline V gene has CDR1 DFQATT and CDR2 SNEGSKA (reference sequence). CDR3 sequence reads: CSARDERGGYGYTF. DNA for the CDR3: TGCAGTGCTAGAGATGAGAGGGGGGGCTATGGCTACACCTTC.